This T cell receptor (beta chain) was obtained from a study of CD8 T cells in Susac syndrome. With random hexamers, roughly 0.45 to 1 ug RNA was reverse transcribed. Each CDR3 protein is one row after TCRdb ran MiXCR on the immunoSEQ multiplex PCR reads. The sample lists about 240,000 distinct CDR3 sequences; about 95% were seen once. J gave up 5 bases and V 1 base, and 4 bases lay outside the gene matches. CDR3 length equals 14 residues. The germline V gene has CDR1 DFQATT and CDR2 SNEGSKA (reference sequence). The receptor was derived from a human donor with Susac syndrome. Sequenced: CD4+ T cells from PBMCs. The chain employs TRBV20-1 and TRBJ1-5; 8 bases agree with TRBD1. The chain's CDR3 is CSARVTTGDQPQHF. CDR3 DNA sequence: TGCAGTGCTAGAGTCACGACAGGGGATCAGCCCCAGCATTTT.